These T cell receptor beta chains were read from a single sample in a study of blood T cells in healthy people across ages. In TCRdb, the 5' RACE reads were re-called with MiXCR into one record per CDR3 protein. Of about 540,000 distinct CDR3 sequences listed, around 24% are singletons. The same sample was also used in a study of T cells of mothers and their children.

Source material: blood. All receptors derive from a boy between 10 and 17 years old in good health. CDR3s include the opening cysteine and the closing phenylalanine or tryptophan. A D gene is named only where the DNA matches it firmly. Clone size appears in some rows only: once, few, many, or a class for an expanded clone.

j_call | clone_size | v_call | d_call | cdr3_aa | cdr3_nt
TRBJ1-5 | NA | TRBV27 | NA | CASSPHTGGQPQHF | TGTGCCAGCAGTCCCCACACGGGGGGGCAGCCCCAGCATTTT
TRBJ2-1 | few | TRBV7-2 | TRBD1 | CASSLDQGANEQFF | TGTGCCAGCAGCTTAGATCAGGGGGCGAATGAGCAGTTCTTC
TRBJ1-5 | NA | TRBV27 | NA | CASSPSPGWRQPQHF | TGTGCCAGCAGTCCCTCCCCGGGGTGGCGTCAGCCCCAGCATTTT
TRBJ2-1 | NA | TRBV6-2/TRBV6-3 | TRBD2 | CASSFRTSGLYNEQFF | TGTGCCAGCAGTTTCAGGACTAGCGGGCTCTACAATGAGCAGTTCTTC
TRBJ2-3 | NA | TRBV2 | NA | CASSEALYVGTDTQYF | TGTGCCAGCAGTGAAGCGCTTTACGTTGGGACAGATACGCAGTATTTT
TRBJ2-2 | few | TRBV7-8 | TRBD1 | CAIKTGDRSGELFF | TGTGCCATCAAGACAGGGGACAGGAGCGGGGAGCTGTTTTTT
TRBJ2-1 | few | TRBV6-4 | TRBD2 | CASTVGGGTYNEQFF | TGTGCCAGCACCGTGGGCGGGGGTACCTACAATGAGCAGTTCTTC
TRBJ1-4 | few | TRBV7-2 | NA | CASSLQFGGEKLFF | TGTGCCAGCAGCCTCCAATTCGGGGGTGAAAAACTGTTTTTT
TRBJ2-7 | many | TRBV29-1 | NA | CSVEIEGRYEQYF | TGCAGCGTTGAAATAGAGGGAAGATACGAGCAGTACTTC
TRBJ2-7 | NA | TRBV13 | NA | CASSLEGDYPYEQYF | TGTGCCAGCAGCTTAGAGGGGGACTACCCCTACGAGCAGTACTTC
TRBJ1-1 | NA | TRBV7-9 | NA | CASSRTGHGSTEAFF | TGTGCCAGCAGCCGCACGGGACACGGGAGTACTGAAGCTTTCTTT
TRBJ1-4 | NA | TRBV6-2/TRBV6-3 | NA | CASSYPSGDNEKLFF | TGTGCCAGCAGTTATCCCAGCGGAGATAATGAAAAACTGTTTTTT
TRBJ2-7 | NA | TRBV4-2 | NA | CASSLSTGQVANEQYF | TGTGCCAGCAGCCTCAGTACAGGGCAAGTAGCCAACGAGCAGTACTTC
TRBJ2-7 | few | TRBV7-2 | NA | CASSPGASFLYEQYF | TGTGCCAGCAGCCCCGGGGCTAGCTTCCTTTACGAGCAGTACTTC
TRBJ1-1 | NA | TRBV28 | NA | CASNRGGMNTEAFF | TGTGCCAGCAACAGAGGAGGGATGAACACTGAAGCTTTCTTT
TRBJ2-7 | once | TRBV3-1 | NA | CASRATRGGSYEQYF | TGTGCCAGCAGGGCTACCCGGGGAGGCTCCTACGAGCAGTACTTC
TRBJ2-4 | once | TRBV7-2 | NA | CASSLVNGQNIQYF | TGTGCCAGCAGCTTAGTAAACGGTCAAAACATTCAGTACTTC
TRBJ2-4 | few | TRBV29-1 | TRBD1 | CSVQGATYIQYF | TGCAGCGTTCAGGGGGCGACCTACATTCAGTACTTC
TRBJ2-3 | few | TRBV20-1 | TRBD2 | CSAPRLGSPTSGRALYTQYF | TGCAGTGCTCCCAGGTTGGGGTCTCCGACTAGCGGGAGGGCCTTATATACGCAGTATTTT
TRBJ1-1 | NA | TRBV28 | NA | CASSKGRGRAEAFF | TGTGCCAGCAGCAAAGGCAGGGGTAGGGCTGAAGCTTTCTTT
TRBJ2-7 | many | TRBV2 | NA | CASGSGSYEQYF | TGTGCCAGTGGCTCCGGGTCCTACGAGCAGTACTTC
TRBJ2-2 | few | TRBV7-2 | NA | CASSPTRTGELFF | TGTGCCAGCAGCCCCACCCGAACCGGGGAGCTGTTTTTT
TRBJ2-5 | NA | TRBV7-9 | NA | CACSPRGEETQYF | TGTGCCTGCAGCCCGAGAGGGGAAGAGACCCAGTACTTC
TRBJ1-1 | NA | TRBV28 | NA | CASNFKGSEAFF | TGTGCCAGCAACTTTAAGGGATCTGAAGCTTTCTTT
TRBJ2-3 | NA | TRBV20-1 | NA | CSARRAGQGSSQDTQYF | TGCAGTGCTAGGAGGGCCGGCCAGGGGTCGTCGCAAGATACGCAGTATTTT
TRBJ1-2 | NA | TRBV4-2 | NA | CASSQDTGHLSYGYTF | TGTGCCAGCAGCCAGGACACCGGACATCTAAGCTATGGCTACACCTTC
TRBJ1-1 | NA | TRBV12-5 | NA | CASGLDGTNTEAFF | TGTGCTAGTGGTTTGGACGGAACAAACACTGAAGCTTTCTTT
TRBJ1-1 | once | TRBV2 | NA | CASLTELDTEAFF | TGTGCCAGTTTGACGGAACTCGACACTGAAGCTTTCTTT
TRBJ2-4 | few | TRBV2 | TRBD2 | CASSEPPLLAGVSFGKNIQYF | TGTGCCAGCAGTGAACCCCCCTTACTAGCGGGGGTTTCTTTTGGCAAAAACATTCAGTACTTC
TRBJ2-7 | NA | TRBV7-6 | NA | CASSRKGVMRQGQSYEQYF | TGTGCCAGCAGCAGAAAAGGGGTAATGCGGCAGGGGCAAAGTTACGAGCAGTACTTC
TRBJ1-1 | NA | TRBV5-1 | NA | CASSAYGGASTEAFF | TGCGCCAGCAGCGCCTACGGGGGCGCGAGTACGGAGGCTTTCTTT
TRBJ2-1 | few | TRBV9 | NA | CASSPVGRSSYNEQFF | TGTGCCAGCAGTCCTGTCGGGAGATCCTCCTACAATGAGCAGTTCTTC
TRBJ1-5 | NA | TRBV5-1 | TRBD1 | CASSLGPDRVDQPQHF | TGCGCCAGCAGCTTGGGCCCGGACAGGGTCGATCAGCCCCAGCATTTT
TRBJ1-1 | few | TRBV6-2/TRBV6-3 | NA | CASSYYPAAEAFF | TGTGCCAGCAGTTACTACCCGGCGGCTGAAGCTTTCTTT
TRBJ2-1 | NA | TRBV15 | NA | CATSRAGTTGEQFF | TGTGCCACCAGCAGAGCTGGGACAACGGGTGAGCAGTTCTTC
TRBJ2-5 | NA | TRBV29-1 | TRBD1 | CSVESGGLETQYF | TGCAGCGTTGAATCAGGGGGCTTGGAGACCCAGTACTTC
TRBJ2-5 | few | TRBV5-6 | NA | CASSFRKLGGETQYF | TGTGCCAGCAGCTTTCGAAAATTGGGGGGAGAGACCCAGTACTTC
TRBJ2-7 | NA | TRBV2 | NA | CASSVDSGYEQYF | TGTGCCAGCAGTGTAGACAGCGGCTACGAGCAGTACTTC